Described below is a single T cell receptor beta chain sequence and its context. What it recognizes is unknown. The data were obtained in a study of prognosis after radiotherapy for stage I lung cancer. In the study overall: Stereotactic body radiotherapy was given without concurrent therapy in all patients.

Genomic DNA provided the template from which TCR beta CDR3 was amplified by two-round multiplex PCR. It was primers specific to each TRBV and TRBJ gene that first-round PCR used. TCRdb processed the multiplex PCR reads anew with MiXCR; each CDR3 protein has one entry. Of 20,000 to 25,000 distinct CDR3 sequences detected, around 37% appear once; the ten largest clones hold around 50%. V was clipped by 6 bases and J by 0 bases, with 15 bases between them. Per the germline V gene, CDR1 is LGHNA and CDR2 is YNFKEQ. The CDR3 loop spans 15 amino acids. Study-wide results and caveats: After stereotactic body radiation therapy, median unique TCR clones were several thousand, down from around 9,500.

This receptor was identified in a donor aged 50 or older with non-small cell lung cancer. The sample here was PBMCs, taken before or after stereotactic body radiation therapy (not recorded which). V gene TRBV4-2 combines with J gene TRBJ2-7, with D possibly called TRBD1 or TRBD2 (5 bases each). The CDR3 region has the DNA TGTGCCAGCAGTGGAAGCCGGGACGTCTCCTACGAGCAGTACTTC. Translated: CASSGSRDVSYEQYF.